A single sample is the source of the 4 T cell receptor beta chains below, sequenced in a study of blood T cells in healthy people across ages. Using a J-beta primer mix together with a sample-barcoded 5' primer, a second PCR was run for roughly 6 to 11 cycles. TCRdb recomputed calls from the 5' RACE reads with MiXCR, one row per CDR3 protein. The data hold fewer than 2,000,000 distinct CDR3 sequences, with more than 35% observed a single time. Material for sequencing was blood. The receptors were gathered from a human donor in good health.

The V gene is TRBV6-2 or TRBV6-3, the J gene TRBJ2-1; TRBD2 agrees at 8 bases. From germline, CDR1 is MNHEY and CDR2 SVGEGT. The V gene end was trimmed by 6 bases and the J gene end by 3 bases; junction bases not matched to a gene: 7. The CDR3 contains 15 residues. CDR3 loop: CASSFGGAGYNEQFF. For the CDR3, the DNA is TGTGCCAGCAGCTTCGGGGGGGCCGGCTACAATGAGCAGTTCTTC.

The chain has TRBV6-6 and TRBJ2-5; the match to TRBD2 covers 14 bases. Germline V gene lookup returns CDR1 MNHNY and CDR2 SVGAGI (reference sequence). This CDR3 comprises 15 residues. The J segment lost 1 base and the V segment lost 7 bases, leaving 2 bases of the junction unmatched. The CDR3 protein is CASTGLAGGQETQYF. In DNA form, the CDR3 reads TGTGCCAGCACAGGACTAGCGGGGGGCCAAGAGACCCAGTACTTC.

The chain uses TRBV11-1 and TRBJ2-5, with 7 nucleotides matching TRBD1. Germline values: CDR1 SGHAT, CDR2 FQDESV (reference sequence). V trimming: 5 bases; J trimming: 6 bases; junction bases outside the gene matches: 12. The CDR3 is 15 amino acids. The CDR3 spells CASSRNDRVMKTQYF. The CDR3 nucleotides read TGTGCCAGCAGCCGAAACGACAGGGTGATGAAGACCCAGTACTTC.

In its sample, this clonotype was seen a few times. Germline is not matched at one junction end, which may reflect a read error. This chain uses TRBV2 with TRBJ2-7; D is possibly TRBD2 (6 bases). Germline V CDR1 and CDR2: SNHLY, FYNNEI. The CDR3 loop spans 15 amino acids. CDR3 sequence (DNA): TGTGCCAGCAGAGAAGGGGCGGGGACGTCCTACGAGCAGTACTTC. Translated, it gives CASREGAGTSYEQYF.